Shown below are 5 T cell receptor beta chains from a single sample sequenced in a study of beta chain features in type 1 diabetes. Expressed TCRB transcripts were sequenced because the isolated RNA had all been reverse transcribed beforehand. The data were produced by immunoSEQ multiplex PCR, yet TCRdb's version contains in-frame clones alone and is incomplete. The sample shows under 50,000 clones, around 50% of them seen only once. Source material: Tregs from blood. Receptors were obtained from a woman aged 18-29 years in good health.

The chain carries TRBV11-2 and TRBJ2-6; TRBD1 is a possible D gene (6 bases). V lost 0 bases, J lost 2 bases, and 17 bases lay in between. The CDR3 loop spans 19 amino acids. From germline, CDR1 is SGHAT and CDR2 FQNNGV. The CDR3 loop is CASSLDGGRLGPGANVLTF. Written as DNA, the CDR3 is TGTGCCAGCAGCTTAGATGGGGGCCGTCTAGGTCCTGGGGCCAACGTCCTGACTTTC.

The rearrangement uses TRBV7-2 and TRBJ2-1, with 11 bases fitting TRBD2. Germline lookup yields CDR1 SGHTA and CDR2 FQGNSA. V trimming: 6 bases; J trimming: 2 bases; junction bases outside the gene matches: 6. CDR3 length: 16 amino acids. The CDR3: CASRTGTSGTYNEQFF. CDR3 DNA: TGTGCCAGCAGGACCGGGACTAGCGGCACCTACAATGAGCAGTTCTTC.

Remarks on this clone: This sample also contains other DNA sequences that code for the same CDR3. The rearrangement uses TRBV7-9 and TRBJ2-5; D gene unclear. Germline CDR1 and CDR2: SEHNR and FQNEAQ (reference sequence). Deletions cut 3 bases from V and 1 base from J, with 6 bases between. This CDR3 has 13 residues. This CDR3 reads CASSFSSQETQYF. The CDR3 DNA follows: TGTGCCAGCAGCTTTAGCTCCCAAGAGACCCAGTACTTC.

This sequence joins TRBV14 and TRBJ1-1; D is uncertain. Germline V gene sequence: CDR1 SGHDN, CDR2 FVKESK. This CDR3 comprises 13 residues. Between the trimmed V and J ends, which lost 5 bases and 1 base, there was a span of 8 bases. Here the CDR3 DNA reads TGTGCCAGCAGCACCGGAGGGAACACTGAAGCTTTCTTT. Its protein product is CASSTGGNTEAFF.

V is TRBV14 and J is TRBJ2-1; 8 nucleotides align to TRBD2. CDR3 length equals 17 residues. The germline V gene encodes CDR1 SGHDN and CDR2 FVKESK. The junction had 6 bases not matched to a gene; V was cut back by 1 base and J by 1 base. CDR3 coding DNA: TGTGCCAGCAGCCAAGCCCCGGGGGGGTGGTCCTACAATGAGCAGTTCTTC. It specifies CASSQAPGGWSYNEQFF.